The next 25 T cell receptor beta chains were all read from a single sample in a study of CD8 T cells in Susac syndrome. Random hexamers were used to reverse transcribe an amount of roughly 0.45 to 1 ug RNA. Using its own MiXCR run on the immunoSEQ multiplex PCR reads, TCRdb lists one record per CDR3 protein. The table shows 150,000 to 200,000 distinct CDR3 sequences, with around 96% occurring only once. The sequenced sample was CD4+ T cells from PBMCs. These receptor sequences come from a human donor with Susac syndrome.

The rearrangement joins TRBV20-1 to TRBJ2-7; possible D gene TRBD2, 6 bases. CDR1 and CDR2 (germline): DFQATT, SNEGSKA (reference sequence). The CDR3 sequence is 14 residues long. CDR3 sequence reads: CSLEGGASSYEQYF. DNA for the CDR3: TGCAGCCTAGAGGGCGGGGCTAGCTCCTACGAGCAGTACTTC.

The V gene is TRBV19, the J gene TRBJ2-3; perhaps D is TRBD1 or TRBD2 (5 bases each). Germline CDR1 LNHDA, CDR2 SQIVND (reference sequence). CDR3 length equals 14 residues. Between the trimmed V and J ends, which lost 5 bases and 0 bases, there was a span of 9 bases. The CDR3 region is CASSSGDSTDTQYF. CDR3 nucleotide sequence: TGTGCCAGTAGTTCTGGGGACAGCACAGATACGCAGTATTTT.

The chain has TRBV5-1 and TRBJ1-2; D is ambiguous. Germline V gives CDR1 SGHRS, CDR2 YFSETQ. CDR3 length: 12 residues. Between the trimmed V and J ends, which lost 6 bases and 7 bases, there was a span of 13 bases. The CDR3 reads CASTRENSGYTF. The CDR3 DNA follows: TGCGCCAGCACAAGGGAGAATAGTGGCTACACCTTC. Full variable domain (missing parts from reference TRBV5-1 and TRBJ1-2): KAGVTQTPRYLIKTRGQQVTLSCSPISGHRSVSWYQQTPGQGLQFLFEYFSETQRNKGNFPGRFSGRQFSNSRSEMNVSTLELGDSALYLCASTRENSGYTFGSGTRLTVV.

V is TRBV6-6 and J is TRBJ2-3; the D gene is possibly TRBD2 (7 bases). Germline CDR1 is MNHNY and CDR2 is SVGAGI (reference sequence). The V gene lost 4 bases and the J gene lost 4 bases, with 12 bases spanning the gap. This CDR3 is built from 14 residues. The CDR3 loop is CASSFGGRADTQYF. The CDR3 DNA sequence: TGTGCCAGCAGTTTCGGGGGGCGAGCAGATACGCAGTATTTT.

The chain has TRBV7-2 and TRBJ2-7, with TRBD2 matching over 7 bases. Per germline, CDR1 SGHTA and CDR2 FQGNSA. This CDR3 contains 14 residues. J lost 7 bases, V lost 6 bases, and 12 bases had no gene match. The CDR3 bases are TGTGCCAGCAGACTAGCGAATAACCGAGGAGAGCAGTACTTC. It specifies CASRLANNRGEQYF.

J is TRBJ2-4 and V is TRBV2, with 9 bases identical to TRBD2. Germline loops: CDR1 SNHLY, CDR2 FYNNEI. The CDR3 contains 17 residues. V lost 3 bases and J lost 5; bases outside the gene matches: 11. The CDR3 DNA is TGTGCCAGCAGTGACTCGGTGATAGCGGGGGTCCAAAACATTCAGTACTTC. Encoded protein: CASSDSVIAGVQNIQYF.

The chain combines TRBV6-1 with TRBJ2-3; 7 nucleotides agree with TRBD2. This CDR3 contains 16 residues. The V segment lost 5 bases and the J segment 1 base; nucleotides outside the gene matches: 9. Germline CDR1 reads MNHNS; CDR2 reads SASEGT. The CDR3 here is CASSPSLATRTDTQYF. CDR3 nucleotide sequence: TGTGCCAGCAGTCCCTCACTAGCGACCCGCACAGATACGCAGTATTTT.

The chain employs TRBV11-1 and TRBJ2-3; possibly TRBD2 for D (5 bases). Trimming took off 3 bases at V and 1 base at J, with 5 bases between the two ends. Germline V CDR1 and CDR2: SGHAT, FQDESV (reference sequence). This CDR3 spans 13 amino acids. CDR3 DNA: TGTGCCAGCAGCTTTAGCGGCACAGATACGCAGTATTTT. This translates into CASSFSGTDTQYF.

The chain combines TRBV30 with TRBJ2-2; D remains unclear. V lost 2 bases and J lost 1, with 11 bases in between. There are 15 residues in the CDR3. The germline gives CDR1 GTSNPN, CDR2 SVGIG (reference sequence). CDR3 amino acids: CAWSQDEVNTGELFF. Here the CDR3 DNA reads TGTGCCTGGAGTCAGGACGAGGTGAACACCGGGGAGCTGTTTTTT.

The DNA for the CDR3 is TGTGCCAGCAGTGAAATCAACCACACCGGGGAGCTGTTTTTT. The encoded protein is CASSEINHTGELFF. The chain couples TRBV2 to TRBJ2-2; D is uncertain. The CDR3 length is 14 residues. Germline loops: CDR1 SNHLY, CDR2 FYNNEI. The V gene lost 2 bases and the J gene lost 3 bases, with 7 bases spanning the gap.

The CDR3 sequence: CATSRDGPGNGNIQYF. CDR3 coding DNA: TGTGCCACCAGCAGAGATGGGCCAGGGAATGGAAACATTCAGTACTTC. This chain uses TRBV15 with TRBJ2-4; perhaps TRBD1 as D (5 bases). In germline, CDR1 is LNHNV, CDR2 YYDKDF (reference sequence). V lost 0 bases to trimming and J lost 6 bases, with 15 bases between them. The CDR3 covers 16 residues.

This rearrangement joins TRBV7-8 to TRBJ2-7; weak D call: TRBD2 (5 bases). V was clipped by 2 bases and J by 2 bases, with 10 bases between them. Germline CDR1 and CDR2: SGHVS and FQNEAQ. The CDR3 covers 14 residues. CDR3 DNA sequence: TGTGCCAGCAGCTTAATAGGGAGCACCTACGAGCAGTACTTC. Amino acids: CASSLIGSTYEQYF.

The J gene is TRBJ1-1, the V gene TRBV29-1; D not resolved. Looked up from germline, CDR1 is SQVTM and CDR2 is ANQGSEA. The CDR3 contains 13 residues. The V and J ends lost 1 base and 0 bases respectively, with 6 bases between them. CDR3 nucleotides: TGCAGCGTTGAAGCGGGGATGAACACTGAAGCTTTCTTT. Protein sequence: CSVEAGMNTEAFF.

This chain connects TRBV3-1 to TRBJ1-1, with no clear D. CDR3 length equals 12 residues. The germline gives CDR1 LGHDT, CDR2 YNNKEL (reference sequence). V shed 5 bases and J shed 5 bases, with 9 bases lying between them. The CDR3 DNA sequence: TGTGCCAGCAGCGTCTCATCGACTGAAGCTTTCTTT. It is translated as CASSVSSTEAFF. Full variable domain (remainder filled in from reference TRBV3-1 and TRBJ1-1): DTAVSQTPKYLVTQMGNDKSIKCEQNLGHDTMYWYKQDSKKFLKIMFSYNNKELIINETVPNRFSPKSPDKAHLNLHINSLELGDSAVYFCASSVSSTEAFFGQGTRLTVV.

V is TRBV20-1 and J is TRBJ1-1; 8 bases are shared with TRBD1. CDR3 length: 14 amino acids. V trimming: 3 bases; J trimming: 4 bases; junction bases outside the gene matches: 7. Germline CDR1 is DFQATT and CDR2 is SNEGSKA (reference sequence). For the CDR3, the DNA is TGCAGTGCTAGTGGGACAGGCAGGGGCACTGAAGCTTTCTTT. It is translated as CSASGTGRGTEAFF.

The chain combines TRBV20-1 with TRBJ2-2; tentatively, D is TRBD1 or TRBD2 (5 bases each). Trimming cost V 3 bases and J 4 bases, with 9 bases left between them. This CDR3 comprises 13 residues. Germline loops: CDR1 DFQATT, CDR2 SNEGSKA (reference sequence). The CDR3 region has the DNA TGCAGTGCTAGTGCCGGGACCACCGGGGAGCTGTTTTTT. This encodes CSASAGTTGELFF.

The chain uses TRBV27 and TRBJ1-6, with TRBD1 as a possible D gene (6 bases). This CDR3 comprises 14 residues. Trimming removed 6 bases at V and 8 bases at J, with 14 bases between. The germline V gene has CDR1 MNHEY and CDR2 SMNVEV (reference sequence). The CDR3 coding sequence is TGTGCCAGCAGGGGGGGCTCGAGGGATTCACCCCTCCACTTT. Translating it yields CASRGGSRDSPLHF.

The V gene is TRBV24-1, the J gene TRBJ2-7; 7 bases agree with TRBD1. J gave up 3 bases and V 4 bases, and 8 bases lay outside the gene matches. The CDR3 extends over 15 amino acids. CDR1 and CDR2 from the germline V gene are KGHDR and SFDVKD. This chain's CDR3 is CATSDPRGCRYEQYV. DNA of the CDR3: TGTGCCACCAGTGACCCCAGGGGGTGTCGCTACGAGCAGTACGTC.

The V gene is TRBV12-5, the J gene TRBJ2-7; the D is unclear. Trimming removed 6 bases from V and 3 bases from J, with 12 bases in between. This CDR3 contains 13 residues. The V gene's germline CDR1 is LGHNT and CDR2 FRNRAP. CDR3 nucleotide sequence: TGTGCTAGTGGCCTCTTCCTAGACTACGAGCAGTACGTC. Amino acid sequence: CASGLFLDYEQYV.

The chain employs TRBV30 and TRBJ2-3, with D tentatively TRBD2 (6 bases). The CDR3 is made up of 13 amino acids. Trimming stripped 4 bases from V and 1 base from J, with 9 bases between. The germline gives CDR1 GTSNPN, CDR2 SVGIG (reference sequence). CDR3 protein: CAWTPSGTDTQYF. CDR3 coding DNA: TGTGCCTGGACTCCTAGCGGCACAGATACGCAGTATTTT. Full variable domain (missing parts from reference TRBV30 and TRBJ2-3): SQTIHQWPATLVQPVGSPLSLECTVEGTSNPNLYWYRQAAGRGLQLLFYSVGIGQISSEVPQNLSASRPQDRQFILSSKKLLLSDSGFYLCAWTPSGTDTQYFGPGTRLTVL.

This chain uses TRBV29-1 with TRBJ1-1, with D tentatively TRBD1 (5 bases). V was trimmed by 5 bases and J by 5 bases, leaving 18 bases between them. Germline values: CDR1 SQVTM, CDR2 ANQGSEA. This CDR3 has 14 residues. DNA for the CDR3: TGCAGCGTTATTAGTGGGGGGAAGGTTACTGAAGCTTTCTTT. This sequence encodes CSVISGGKVTEAFF.

The chain recombines TRBV4-2 with TRBJ2-1, with 9 positions matching TRBD1. This CDR3 contains 19 residues. CDR1 is LGHNA and CDR2 is YNFKEQ in the germline V gene. With V trimmed by 0 bases and J by 4 bases, 13 bases remained unmatched. For the CDR3, the DNA is TGTGCCAGCAGCCAAGATTTCCGCGGTGCGGGACAGGGTTACAATGAGCAGTTCTTC. It yields the protein CASSQDFRGAGQGYNEQFF.

This clonotype was seen only once. The chain is built from TRBV9 and TRBJ2-3; D is possibly TRBD2 (6 bases). Germline V lookup: CDR1 SGDLS, CDR2 YYNGEE. This CDR3 is built from 15 residues. With 4 bases removed from V and 4 bases from J, the gap between germline ends came to 16 bases. The chain's CDR3 is CASSHGEGGPDTQYF. In DNA, the CDR3 is TGTGCCAGCAGCCATGGAGAGGGAGGACCAGATACGCAGTATTTT. The full variable domain, completed using reference TRBV9 and TRBJ2-3, is DSGVTQTPKHLITATGQRVTLRCSPRSGDLSVYWYQQSLDQGLQFLIQYYNGEERAKGNILERFSAQQFPDLHSELNLSSLELGDSALYFCASSHGEGGPDTQYFGPGTRLTVL.

The table lists this clonotype with a count of one. The chain recombines TRBV4-2 with TRBJ1-5; D unclear. Germline V gene data show CDR1 as LGHNA and CDR2 as YNFKEQ. CDR3 length: 11 amino acids. Trimming removed 4 bases from V and 8 bases from J, with 6 bases in between. CDR3 loop: CASSRSEPQHF. As DNA, the CDR3 is TGTGCCAGCAGCCGAAGTGAGCCCCAGCATTTT.

The chain employs TRBV2 and TRBJ2-1; perhaps D is TRBD1 or TRBD2 (5 bases each). V was cut by 3 bases and J by 3 bases, with 12 bases left in between. Germline V gene sequence: CDR1 SNHLY, CDR2 FYNNEI. This CDR3 is built from 15 residues. The CDR3 coding sequence is TGTGCCAGCAGTGAGGGACCGGGCGTCTACAATGAGCAGTTCTTC. As protein: CASSEGPGVYNEQFF.